The 15 T cell receptor beta chains below come from one sample, sequenced in a study of T cell responses to AZD1222 COVID-19 vaccine (dated by TCRdb to the early 2020s). To prepare the library, the immunoSEQ multiplex PCR assay was applied. TCRdb limited this immuneACCESS table to in-frame rearrangements with V and J called. A share of clones is missing; checked studies link under half to unresolved V genes, and the rest is unexplained. The sample table records around 100,000 clones; about 80% of these occur just once. Around 9.9% of the sample is in the top ten clones. In the paper's terms, the time point label means: baseline before first vaccination. The specimen comprised peripheral blood, sampled on day 0 of AZD1222 vaccination. The receptors derive from an adult in good health.

The chain recombines TRBV7-9 with TRBJ1-2; unclear D gene. Germline V CDR1 and CDR2: SEHNR, FQNEAQ (reference sequence). The CDR3 extends over 12 amino acids. The V gene lost 7 bases and the J gene lost 5 bases, with 11 bases spanning the gap. The CDR3 sequence is CASNLDTYGYTF. DNA of the CDR3: TGTGCCAGCAACCTTGATACGTATGGCTACACCTTC.

This sequence joins TRBV28 and TRBJ2-7; maybe TRBD1 (5 bases). V lost 6 bases to trimming and J lost 2 bases, with 11 bases between them. Germline V gene data show CDR1 as MDHEN and CDR2 as SYDVKM. There are 13 residues in the CDR3. CDR3 region: CASRTTGPYEQYF. CDR3 DNA sequence: TGTGCCAGCAGGACAACAGGACCCTACGAGCAGTACTTC.

V is TRBV21-1 and J is TRBJ1-2; no DNA check was done on the table's D call, TRBD1. TRBV21-1 is a pseudogene locus. The CDR3 spans 13 residues. CDR3 nucleotide sequence: TGTGCCACCTTGGACAGGGCGAGCTATGGCTACACCTTC. Amino acids: CATLDRASYGYTF.

V and J are TRBV5-1 and TRBJ2-2, with TRBD2 as a possible D gene (5 bases). Per germline, CDR1 SGHRS and CDR2 YFSETQ. The CDR3 is 14 residues long. The ends were cut back, 0 bases at V and 7 bases at J, with 10 bases in the middle. This CDR3 is CASSLAVGSGELFF. The CDR3 DNA sequence: TGCGCCAGCAGCTTGGCCGTGGGGAGCGGGGAGCTGTTTTTT.

This clone was seen a few times. This chain joins TRBV9 and TRBJ1-3, with D hard to call. V was shortened by 4 bases and J by 0 bases, with 2 bases between the two germline ends. CDR3 length: 12 residues. CDR1 is SGDLS, CDR2 YYNGEE, per germline. CDR3 sequence reads: CASSFSGNTIYF. The CDR3 DNA follows: TGTGCCAGCAGCTTCTCTGGAAACACCATATATTTT.

This clone showed up just a few times. V gene TRBV7-3 combines with J gene TRBJ2-7; D unclear. The germline V gene has CDR1 SGHTA and CDR2 FQGTGA. This CDR3 is 14 amino acids long. The germline V and J ends were trimmed by 2 bases and 2 bases, with 10 bases remaining between them. The CDR3 loop reads CASSLYNRPYEQYF. CDR3 bases: TGTGCCAGCAGCTTATATAACAGACCCTACGAGCAGTACTTC. The variable domain in full, with the rest retrieved from reference TRBV7-3 and TRBJ2-7, is GAGVSQTPSNKVTEKGKYVELRCDPISGHTALYWYRQSLGQGPEFLIYFQGTGAADDSGLPNDRFFAVRPEGSVSTLKIQRTERGDSAVYLCASSLYNRPYEQYFGPGTRLTVT.

This clone was detected many times. V is TRBV27 and J is TRBJ1-1, with D hard to call. The CDR3 is made up of 15 amino acids. Trimming took 4 bases from V and 1 from J, leaving 13 bases between them. Germline CDR1 MNHEY, CDR2 SMNVEV (reference sequence). The CDR3 sequence is CASSSRKGANTEAFF. The CDR3 DNA reads TGTGCCAGCAGTTCCAGAAAGGGCGCGAACACTGAAGCTTTCTTT.

This chain links TRBV6-1 with TRBJ2-5, with D possibly TRBD1 on 6 matching bases. There are 16 residues in the CDR3. Germline V gene sequence: CDR1 MNHNS, CDR2 SASEGT. The V gene lost 2 bases and the J gene lost 2 bases, with 15 bases spanning the gap. CDR3 coding DNA: TGTGCCAGCAGTGAACCCTTTCAGGGGCCGCAAGAGACCCAGTACTTC. Translation gives CASSEPFQGPQETQYF.

This chain joins TRBV28 and TRBJ1-2, with 10 positions matching TRBD1. The CDR3 loop spans 14 amino acids. The V gene end was trimmed by 6 bases and the J gene end by 3 bases; junction bases not matched to a gene: 4. Germline V gene lookup returns CDR1 MDHEN and CDR2 SYDVKM. The CDR3 DNA is TGTGCCAGCAGCCCGGGACAGGGGTACTATGGCTACACCTTC. Protein sequence: CASSPGQGYYGYTF.

The chain's CDR3 is CASSPRTGGDEKLFF. CDR3 nucleotides: TGTGCCAGCAGCCCGAGGACAGGCGGCGATGAAAAACTGTTTTTT. V and J are TRBV7-2 and TRBJ1-4, with 7 bases lining up with TRBD1. V was clipped by 5 bases and J by 6 bases; unmatched bases: 9. Looked up from germline, CDR1 is SGHTA and CDR2 is FQGNSA. This CDR3 has 15 amino acids.

The chain carries TRBV2 and TRBJ1-4; TRBD1 matches at 7 bases. CDR1 SNHLY and CDR2 FYNNEI come from the germline V gene. The CDR3 totals 15 residues. V shed 10 bases and J 6 bases; nucleotides not matched to a gene: 14. Here the CDR3 reads CAIRRATGIDEKLFF. The CDR3 bases are TGTGCCATCCGAAGGGCGACAGGGATCGATGAAAAACTGTTTTTT.

The chain uses TRBV9 and TRBJ1-2; no definite D call. This CDR3 spans 15 amino acids. Germline V CDR1 and CDR2: SGDLS, YYNGEE. V lost 0 bases, J lost 5 bases, and 14 bases lay in between. The CDR3 DNA sequence: TGTGCCAGCAGCGTAGGCTGGAAGGAATTTTATGGCTACACCTTC. Protein sequence: CASSVGWKEFYGYTF.

V gene TRBV7-9 combines with J gene TRBJ2-2, with D possibly TRBD2 on 5 matching bases. The germline V and J ends were trimmed by 4 bases and 0 bases, with 18 bases remaining between them. This CDR3 comprises 18 residues. Germline CDR1 and CDR2: SEHNR and FQNEAQ (reference sequence). The CDR3 DNA sequence: TGTGCCAGCAGCTCACGGCGGGTGGGCAGGACGAACACCGGGGAGCTGTTTTTT. It yields the protein CASSSRRVGRTNTGELFF.

The CDR3 loop is CASRQSRTGEAFF. As DNA, the CDR3 is TGTGCCAGCAGACAGAGCCGGACAGGGGAAGCTTTCTTT. The chain couples TRBV5-4 to TRBJ1-1; 8 bases line up with TRBD1. Trimming cost V 5 bases and J 8 bases; bases outside gene matches: 8. CDR1 is SGHNT, CDR2 YYREEE, per germline (reference sequence). The CDR3 consists of 13 residues. Supplemented by reference TRBV5-4 and TRBJ1-1, the full variable domain reads ETGVTQSPTHLIKTRGQQVTLRCSSQSGHNTVSWYQQALGQGPQFIFQYYREEENGRGNFPPRFSGLQFPNYSSELNVNALELDDSALYLCASRQSRTGEAFFGQGTRLTVV.

The chain employs TRBV28 and TRBJ2-1; 9 bases fit TRBD2. Germline-derived CDR1 and CDR2 are MDHEN and SYDVKM. V trimming: 3 bases; J trimming: 2 bases; junction bases outside the gene matches: 8. This CDR3 contains 17 residues. The CDR3 region is CASSFSPSGTTYNEQFF. The CDR3 DNA follows: TGTGCCAGCAGTTTTTCCCCTAGCGGGACGACCTACAATGAGCAGTTCTTC.